This TCR beta chain was observed in a study of shared clonotypes between healthy human individuals. Here immunoSEQ multiplex PCR was the method, and the copy in TCRdb shows in-frame clones only, minus some. The table has about 2 million clones, 90% to 95% seen once. The CDR3 spans 16 residues. V dropped 6 bases and J dropped 6; count of bases not matched to a gene: 14. Germline loops: CDR1 SGDLS, CDR2 YYNGEE. This TCR was recovered from a man between 18 and 29 years old in good health. Sequencing was performed on naive CD4+ T cells sorted from blood. Subset meaning: CD45RA+ positively selected. The chain uses TRBV9 and TRBJ1-4; TRBD1 matches 7 bases. This CDR3 reads CASKDRFIPAHEKLFF. CDR3 sequence (DNA): TGTGCCAGCAAGGACAGGTTTATTCCTGCTCATGAAAAACTGTTTTTT.